This T cell receptor (beta chain) was retrieved from a study of blood T cell repertoires in COVID-19. The overall study: There were acute and convalescent COVID-19 samples, and they came from the United States, Italy and Spain. In each case, the material was cDNA or gDNA derived from T cells, B-cell-depleted T cells, or PBMCs.

In the original analysis: Amplification from reference gene primers served as the basis for estimated nucleated cell counts. Sequencing was performed with immunoSEQ multiplex PCR; in TCRdb, only in-frame clones are kept and a portion is missing. V and J calls and clone size come straight from that table; D and trimming were deduced from the DNA. The sample carries more than 95,000 clones, around four fifths recorded once. The germline V gene encodes CDR1 KGHSH and CDR2 LQKENI. This CDR3 spans 14 amino acids. The germline V and J ends were trimmed by 2 bases and 4 bases, with 8 bases remaining between them.

The genes are TRBV18 and TRBJ1-4; weak D call: TRBD1 (5 bases). This clonotype was obtained from a man aged 30-40 years with acute or convalescent COVID-19. The specimen was peripheral blood. The CDR3 here is CASSPDSYNEKLFF. DNA of the CDR3: TGTGCCAGCTCACCAGACAGTTATAATGAAAAACTGTTTTTT.